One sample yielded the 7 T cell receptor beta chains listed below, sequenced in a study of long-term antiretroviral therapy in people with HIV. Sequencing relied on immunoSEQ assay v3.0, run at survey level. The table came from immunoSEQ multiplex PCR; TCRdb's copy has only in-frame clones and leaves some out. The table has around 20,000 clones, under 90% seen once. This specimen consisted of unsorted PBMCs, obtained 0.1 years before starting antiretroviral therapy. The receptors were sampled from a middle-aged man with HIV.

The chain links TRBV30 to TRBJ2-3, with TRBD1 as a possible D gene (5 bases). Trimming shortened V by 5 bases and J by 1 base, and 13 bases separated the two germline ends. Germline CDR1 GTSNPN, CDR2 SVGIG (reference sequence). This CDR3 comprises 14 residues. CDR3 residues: CAWSDSYGTDTQYF. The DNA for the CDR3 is TGTGCCTGGTCCGACAGTTACGGCACAGATACGCAGTATTTT.

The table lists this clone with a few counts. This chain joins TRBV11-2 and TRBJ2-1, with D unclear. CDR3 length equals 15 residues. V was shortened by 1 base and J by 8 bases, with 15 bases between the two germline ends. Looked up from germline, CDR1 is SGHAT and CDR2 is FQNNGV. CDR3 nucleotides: TGTGCCAGCAGCTTAGGTGGTCGGCCTCGGGATGAGCAGTTCTTC. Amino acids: CASSLGGRPRDEQFF.

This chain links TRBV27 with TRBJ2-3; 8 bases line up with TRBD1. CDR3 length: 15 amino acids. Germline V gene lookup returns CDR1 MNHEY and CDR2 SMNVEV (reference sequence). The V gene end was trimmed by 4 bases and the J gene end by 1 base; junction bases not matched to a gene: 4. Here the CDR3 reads CASSSLTGGTDTQYF. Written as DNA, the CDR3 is TGTGCCAGCAGTTCCTTGACAGGGGGCACAGATACGCAGTATTTT.

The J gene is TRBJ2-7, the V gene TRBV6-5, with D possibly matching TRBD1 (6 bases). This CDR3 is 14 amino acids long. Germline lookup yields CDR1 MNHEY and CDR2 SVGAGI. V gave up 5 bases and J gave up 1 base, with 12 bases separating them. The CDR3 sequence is CASSRQAVSYEQYF. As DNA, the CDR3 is TGTGCCAGCAGTCGACAGGCCGTATCCTACGAGCAGTACTTC.

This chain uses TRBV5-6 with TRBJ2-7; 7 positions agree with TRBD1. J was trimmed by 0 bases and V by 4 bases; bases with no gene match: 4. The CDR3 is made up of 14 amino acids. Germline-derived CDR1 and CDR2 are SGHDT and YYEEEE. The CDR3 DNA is TGTGCCAGCAGCCTCGGACAGGACTCCTACGAGCAGTACTTC. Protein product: CASSLGQDSYEQYF.

DNA of the CDR3: TGTGCCAGCAGTGCAGCTCCAGGGTGGCTCACAGATACGCAGTATTTT. Protein: CASSAAPGWLTDTQYF. The chain is built from TRBV6-4 and TRBJ2-3, with D tentatively TRBD1 (5 bases). Germline V gene sequence: CDR1 MRHNA, CDR2 SNTAGT. V lost 4 bases to trimming and J lost 2 bases, with 16 bases between them. The CDR3 has 16 residues.

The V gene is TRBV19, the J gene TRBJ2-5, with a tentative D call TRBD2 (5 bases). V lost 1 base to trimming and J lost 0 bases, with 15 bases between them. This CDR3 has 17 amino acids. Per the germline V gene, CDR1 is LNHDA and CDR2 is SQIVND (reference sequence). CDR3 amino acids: CASSIGLGLPHQETQYF. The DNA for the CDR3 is TGTGCCAGTAGTATAGGGTTAGGACTGCCCCACCAAGAGACCCAGTACTTC. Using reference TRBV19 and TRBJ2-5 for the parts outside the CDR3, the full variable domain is DGGITQSPKYLFRKEGQNVTLSCEQNLNHDAMYWYRQDPGQGLRLIYYSQIVNDFQKGDIAEGYSVSREKKESFPLTVTSAQKNPTAFYLCASSIGLGLPHQETQYFGPGTRLLVL.